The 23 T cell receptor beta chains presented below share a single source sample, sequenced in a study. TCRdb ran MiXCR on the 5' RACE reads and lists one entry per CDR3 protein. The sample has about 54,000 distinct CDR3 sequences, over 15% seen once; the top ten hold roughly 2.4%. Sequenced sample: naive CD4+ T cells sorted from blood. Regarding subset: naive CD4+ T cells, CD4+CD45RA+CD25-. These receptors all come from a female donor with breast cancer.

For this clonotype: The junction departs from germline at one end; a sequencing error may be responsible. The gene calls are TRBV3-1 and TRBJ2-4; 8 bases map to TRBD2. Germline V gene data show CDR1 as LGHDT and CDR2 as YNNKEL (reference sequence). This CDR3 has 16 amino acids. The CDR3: CASNQAGTREGNIQYF. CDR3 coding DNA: TGTGCCAGCAACCAAGCCGGGACTAGGGAGGGCAACATTCAGTACTTC.

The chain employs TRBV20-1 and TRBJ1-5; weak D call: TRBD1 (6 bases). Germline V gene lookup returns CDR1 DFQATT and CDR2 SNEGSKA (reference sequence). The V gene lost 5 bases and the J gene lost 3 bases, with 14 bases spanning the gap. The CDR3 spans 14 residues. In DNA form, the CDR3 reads TGCAGTGCTGCCGGACAGCCGAACAATCAGCCCCAGCATTTT. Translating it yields CSAAGQPNNQPQHF.

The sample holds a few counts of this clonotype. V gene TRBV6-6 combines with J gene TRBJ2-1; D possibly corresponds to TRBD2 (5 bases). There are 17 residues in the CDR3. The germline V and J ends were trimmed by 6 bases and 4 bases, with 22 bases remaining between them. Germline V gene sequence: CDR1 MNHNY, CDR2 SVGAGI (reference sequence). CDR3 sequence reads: CASREFSARSAYNEQFF. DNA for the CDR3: TGTGCCAGCAGGGAGTTTAGCGCCCGGAGTGCATACAATGAGCAGTTCTTC.

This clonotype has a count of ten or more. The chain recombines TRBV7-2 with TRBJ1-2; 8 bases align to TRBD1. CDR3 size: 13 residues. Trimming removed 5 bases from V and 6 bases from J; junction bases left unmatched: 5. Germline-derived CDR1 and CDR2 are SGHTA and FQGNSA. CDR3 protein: CASSLRTGNGYTF. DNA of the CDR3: TGTGCCAGCAGCCTAAGGACAGGGAATGGCTACACCTTC.

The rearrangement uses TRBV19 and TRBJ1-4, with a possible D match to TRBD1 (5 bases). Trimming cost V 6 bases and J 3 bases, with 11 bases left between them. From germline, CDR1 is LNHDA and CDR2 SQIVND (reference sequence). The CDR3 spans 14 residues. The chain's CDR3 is CASSGGTANEKLFF. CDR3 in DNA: TGTGCCAGTAGCGGCGGGACTGCTAATGAAAAACTGTTTTTT.

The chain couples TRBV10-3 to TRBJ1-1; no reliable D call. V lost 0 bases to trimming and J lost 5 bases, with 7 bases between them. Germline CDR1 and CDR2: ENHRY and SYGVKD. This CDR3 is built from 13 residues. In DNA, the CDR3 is TGTGCCATCAGTGAGTCGGGGTGGACTGAAGCTTTCTTT. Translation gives CAISESGWTEAFF.

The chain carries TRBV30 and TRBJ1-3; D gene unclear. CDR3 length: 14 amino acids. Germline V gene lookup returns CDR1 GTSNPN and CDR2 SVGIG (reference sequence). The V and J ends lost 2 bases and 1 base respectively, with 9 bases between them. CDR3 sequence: CAWSNGRSGNTIYF. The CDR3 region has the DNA TGTGCCTGGAGTAACGGCAGGTCTGGAAACACCATATATTTT. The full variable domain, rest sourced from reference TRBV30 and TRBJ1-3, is SQTIHQWPATLVQPVGSPLSLECTVEGTSNPNLYWYRQAAGRGLQLLFYSVGIGQISSEVPQNLSASRPQDRQFILSSKKLLLSDSGFYLCAWSNGRSGNTIYFGEGSWLTVV.

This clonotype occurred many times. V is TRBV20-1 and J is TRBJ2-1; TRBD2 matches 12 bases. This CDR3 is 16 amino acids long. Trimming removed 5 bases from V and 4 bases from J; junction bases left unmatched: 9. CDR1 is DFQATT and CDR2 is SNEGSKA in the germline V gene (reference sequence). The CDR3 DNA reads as TGCAGTGCTGGATCACTAGCGGGAGGAAATTACAATGAGCAGTTCTTC. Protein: CSAGSLAGGNYNEQFF.

The CDR3 region has the DNA TGTGCCAGCGCCGGGACAGGTAGGCAGCCCCAGCATTTT. Protein sequence: CASAGTGRQPQHF. This sequence joins TRBV7-2 and TRBJ1-5; TRBD1 matches at 8 bases. Looked up from germline, CDR1 is SGHTA and CDR2 is FQGNSA. This CDR3 spans 13 amino acids. V lost 8 bases, J lost 7 bases, and 7 bases stayed unmatched.

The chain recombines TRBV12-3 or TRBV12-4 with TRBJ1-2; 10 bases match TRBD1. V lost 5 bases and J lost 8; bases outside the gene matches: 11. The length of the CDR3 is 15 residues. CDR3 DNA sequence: TGTGCCAGCAGTCCCTCGGGACAGGGGTATGGAGGCTACACCTTC. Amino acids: CASSPSGQGYGGYTF.

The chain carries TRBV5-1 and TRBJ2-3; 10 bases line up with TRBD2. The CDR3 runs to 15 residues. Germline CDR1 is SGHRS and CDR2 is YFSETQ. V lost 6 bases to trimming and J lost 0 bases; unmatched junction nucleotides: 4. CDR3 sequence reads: CASTRTSGSTDTQYF. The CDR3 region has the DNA TGCGCCAGCACCAGGACTAGCGGTAGCACAGATACGCAGTATTTT.

In DNA, the CDR3 is TGTGCCAGCAGCTTTTGGGAGGCTTCCTATGGCTACACCTTC. The encoded protein is CASSFWEASYGYTF. The chain carries TRBV5-6 and TRBJ1-2; D uncertain. V was clipped by 2 bases and J by 4 bases, with 12 bases between them. Germline assignment: CDR1 SGHDT and CDR2 YYEEEE. CDR3 length: 14 residues.

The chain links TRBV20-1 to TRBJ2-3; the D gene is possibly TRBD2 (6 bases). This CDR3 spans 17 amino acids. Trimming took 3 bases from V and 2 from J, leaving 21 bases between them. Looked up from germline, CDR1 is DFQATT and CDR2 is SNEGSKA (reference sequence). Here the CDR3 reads CSASAIRGSGFTDTQYF. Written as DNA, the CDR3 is TGCAGTGCTAGCGCTATTCGGGGTAGCGGTTTCACAGATACGCAGTATTTT.

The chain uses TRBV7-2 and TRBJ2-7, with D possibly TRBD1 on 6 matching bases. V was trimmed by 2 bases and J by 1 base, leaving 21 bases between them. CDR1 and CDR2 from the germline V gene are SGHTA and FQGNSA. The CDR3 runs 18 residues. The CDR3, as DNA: TGTGCCAGCAGCTTAAGCAGTGGCGGATGGGACACTTCCTACGAGCAGTACTTC. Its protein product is CASSLSSGGWDTSYEQYF.

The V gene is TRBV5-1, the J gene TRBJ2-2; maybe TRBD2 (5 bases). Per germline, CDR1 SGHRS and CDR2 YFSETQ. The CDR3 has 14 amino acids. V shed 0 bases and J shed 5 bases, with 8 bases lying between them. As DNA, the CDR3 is TGCGCCAGCAGCTTGGTAACGGGGACCGGGGAGCTGTTTTTT. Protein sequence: CASSLVTGTGELFF. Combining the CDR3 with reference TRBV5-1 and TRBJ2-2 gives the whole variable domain KAGVTQTPRYLIKTRGQQVTLSCSPISGHRSVSWYQQTPGQGLQFLFEYFSETQRNKGNFPGRFSGRQFSNSRSEMNVSTLELGDSALYLCASSLVTGTGELFFGEGSRLTVL.

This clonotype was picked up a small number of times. CDR3 protein: CASSLLGGTSGKETQYF. CDR3 sequence (DNA): TGTGCCAGCAGCCTACTTGGCGGGACTAGCGGGAAAGAGACCCAGTACTTC. This chain connects TRBV3-1 to TRBJ2-5, with 13 bases fitting TRBD2. Per the germline V gene, CDR1 is LGHDT and CDR2 is YNNKEL (reference sequence). V trimming: 4 bases; J trimming: 3 bases; junction bases outside the gene matches: 8. The CDR3 is 17 amino acids.

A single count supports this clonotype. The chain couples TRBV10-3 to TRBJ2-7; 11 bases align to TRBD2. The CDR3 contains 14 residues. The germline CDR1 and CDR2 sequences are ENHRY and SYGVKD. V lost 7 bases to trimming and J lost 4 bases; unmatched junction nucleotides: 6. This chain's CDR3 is CAITDSGRAYEQYF. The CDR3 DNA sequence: TGTGCCATCACCGATAGCGGGAGGGCGTACGAGCAGTACTTC.

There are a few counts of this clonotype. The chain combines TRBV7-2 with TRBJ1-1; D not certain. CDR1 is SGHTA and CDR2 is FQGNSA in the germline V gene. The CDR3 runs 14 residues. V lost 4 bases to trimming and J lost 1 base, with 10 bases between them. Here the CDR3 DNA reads TGTGCCAGCAGCTCGTCGGCCCAGAACACTGAAGCTTTCTTT. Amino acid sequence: CASSSSAQNTEAFF.

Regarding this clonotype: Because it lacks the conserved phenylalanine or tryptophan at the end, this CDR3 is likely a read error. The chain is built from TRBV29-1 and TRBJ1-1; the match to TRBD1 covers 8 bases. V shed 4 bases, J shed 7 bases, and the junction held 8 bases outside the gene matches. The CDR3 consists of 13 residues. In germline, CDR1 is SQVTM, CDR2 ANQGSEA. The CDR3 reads CSVAMTGALEAFV. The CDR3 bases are TGCAGCGTTGCGATGACAGGGGCCCTTGAAGCTTTCGTT.

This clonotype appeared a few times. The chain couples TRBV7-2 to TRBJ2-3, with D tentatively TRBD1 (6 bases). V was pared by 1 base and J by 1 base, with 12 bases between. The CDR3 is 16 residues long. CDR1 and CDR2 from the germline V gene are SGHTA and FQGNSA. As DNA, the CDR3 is TGTGCCAGCAGCTTAGTGGGCAACAGGGGCACAGATACGCAGTATTTT. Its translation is CASSLVGNRGTDTQYF.

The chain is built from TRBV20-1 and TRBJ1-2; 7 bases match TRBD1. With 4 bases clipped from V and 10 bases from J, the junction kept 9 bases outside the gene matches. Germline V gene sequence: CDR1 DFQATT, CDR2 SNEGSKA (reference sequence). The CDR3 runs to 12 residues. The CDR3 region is CSATDRDRDYTF. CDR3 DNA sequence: TGCAGTGCTACCGACAGGGATAGGGACTACACCTTC.

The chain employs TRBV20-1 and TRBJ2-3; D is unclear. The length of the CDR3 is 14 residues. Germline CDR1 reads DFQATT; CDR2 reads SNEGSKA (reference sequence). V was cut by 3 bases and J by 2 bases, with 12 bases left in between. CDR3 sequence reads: CSARKPDVTDTQYF. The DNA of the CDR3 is TGCAGTGCTAGGAAACCAGATGTCACAGATACGCAGTATTTT.

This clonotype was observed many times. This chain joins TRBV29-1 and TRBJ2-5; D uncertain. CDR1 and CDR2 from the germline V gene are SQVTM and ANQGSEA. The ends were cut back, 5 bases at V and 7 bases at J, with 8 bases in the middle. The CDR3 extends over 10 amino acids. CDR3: CSVMIGTQYF. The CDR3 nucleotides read TGCAGCGTTATGATTGGGACCCAGTACTTC.